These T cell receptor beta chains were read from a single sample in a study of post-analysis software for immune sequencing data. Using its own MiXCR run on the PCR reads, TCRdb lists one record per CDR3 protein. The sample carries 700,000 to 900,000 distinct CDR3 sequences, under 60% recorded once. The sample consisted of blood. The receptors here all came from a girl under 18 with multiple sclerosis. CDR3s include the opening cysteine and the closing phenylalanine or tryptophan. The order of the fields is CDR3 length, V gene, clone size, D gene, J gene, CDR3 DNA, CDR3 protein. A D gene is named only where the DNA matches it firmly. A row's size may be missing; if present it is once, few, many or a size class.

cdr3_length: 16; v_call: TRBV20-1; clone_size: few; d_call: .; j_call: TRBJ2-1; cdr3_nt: TGCAGTGCTAGGGCGAAAGACGGTTACTCCTACAATGAGCAGTTCTTC; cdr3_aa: CSARAKDGYSYNEQFF
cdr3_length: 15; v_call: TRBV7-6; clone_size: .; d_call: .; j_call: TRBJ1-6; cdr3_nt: TGTGCCAGCAGAGCAGGACACCAGTGGGATTCACCCCTCCACTTT; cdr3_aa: CASRAGHQWDSPLHF
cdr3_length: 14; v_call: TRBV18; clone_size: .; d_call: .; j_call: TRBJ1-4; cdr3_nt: TGTGCCAGCTCGCCGGACAGTTCTTATGAAAAACTGTTTTTT; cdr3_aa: CASSPDSSYEKLFF
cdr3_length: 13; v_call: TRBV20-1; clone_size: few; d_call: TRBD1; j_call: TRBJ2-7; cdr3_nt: TGCAGTGCTCACGGGACAGGGCCCCACGAGCAGTACTTC; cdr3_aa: CSAHGTGPHEQYF
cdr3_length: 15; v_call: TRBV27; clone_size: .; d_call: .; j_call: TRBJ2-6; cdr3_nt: TGTGCCAGCAGTGCGCCCTTCTCTGGGGCCAACGTCCGGACTTTC; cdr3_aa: CASSAPFSGANVRTF
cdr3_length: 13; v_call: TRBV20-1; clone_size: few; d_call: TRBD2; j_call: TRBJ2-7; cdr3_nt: TGCAGTGCTTATAGCGGGAGGCCCCACGAGCAGTACTTC; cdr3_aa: CSAYSGRPHEQYF
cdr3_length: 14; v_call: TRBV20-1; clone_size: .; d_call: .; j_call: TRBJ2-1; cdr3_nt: TGCAGTGCGAAGGGCGCGGGGTCCTACAATGAGCAGTTCTTC; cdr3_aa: CSAKGAGSYNEQFF
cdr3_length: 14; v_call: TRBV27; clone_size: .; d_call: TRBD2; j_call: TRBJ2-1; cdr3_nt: TGTGCCAGCAGACCGGGACTACAATACAATGAGCAGTTCTTC; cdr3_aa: CASRPGLQYNEQFF
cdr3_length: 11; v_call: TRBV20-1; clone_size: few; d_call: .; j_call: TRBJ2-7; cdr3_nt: TGCAGTGCTAGAGATGGGTTTGAGCAGTACTTC; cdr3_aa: CSARDGFEQYF
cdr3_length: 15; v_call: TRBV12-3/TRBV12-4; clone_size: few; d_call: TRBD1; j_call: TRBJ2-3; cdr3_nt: TGTGCCAGCAGTTCCTACAGGGGGCAAGGGGATACGCAGTATTTT; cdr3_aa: CASSSYRGQGDTQYF
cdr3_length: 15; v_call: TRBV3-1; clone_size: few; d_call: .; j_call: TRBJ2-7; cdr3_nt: TGTGCCAGCAGCCCCTCCCTAGCCTTGTCTCACGAGCAGTACTTC; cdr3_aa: CASSPSLALSHEQYF
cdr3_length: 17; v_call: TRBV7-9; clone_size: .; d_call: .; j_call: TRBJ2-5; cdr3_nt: TGTGCCAGCAGCTGGCCAAGACTGAACCGGTACCAAGAGACCCAGTACTTC; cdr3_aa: CASSWPRLNRYQETQYF
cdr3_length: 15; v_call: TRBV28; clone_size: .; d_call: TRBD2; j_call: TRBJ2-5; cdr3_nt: TGTGCCAGCAGTTTCCCTAGCGGGATTCGGGAGACCCAGTACTTC; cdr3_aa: CASSFPSGIRETQYF
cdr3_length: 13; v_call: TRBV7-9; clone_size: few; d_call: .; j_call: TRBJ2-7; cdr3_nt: TGTGCCAGCAGCGGCACTAACAGGAACGAGCAGTACTTC; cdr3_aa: CASSGTNRNEQYF
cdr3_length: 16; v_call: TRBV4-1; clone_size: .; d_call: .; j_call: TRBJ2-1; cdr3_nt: TGCGCCAGTGGGGCCCCCGGGGAGCGGAATGACAATGAGCAGTTCTTC; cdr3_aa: CASGAPGERNDNEQFF
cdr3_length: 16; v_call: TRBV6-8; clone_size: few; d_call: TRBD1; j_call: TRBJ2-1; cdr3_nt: TGTGCCAGCAGTTATCGGGGGACAGGGTATTATGCTGAGCAGTTCTTC; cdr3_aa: CASSYRGTGYYAEQFF
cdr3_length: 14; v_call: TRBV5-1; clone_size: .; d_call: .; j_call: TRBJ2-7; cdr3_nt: TGCGCCAGCAGCTGGGAGGCAGGTAGCTACGAGCAGTACTTC; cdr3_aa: CASSWEAGSYEQYF
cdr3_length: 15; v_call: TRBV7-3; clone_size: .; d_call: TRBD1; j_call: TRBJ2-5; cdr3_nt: TGTGCCAGCAGCTTAATGGGGACAGGGGAAGAGACCCAGTACTTC; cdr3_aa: CASSLMGTGEETQYF
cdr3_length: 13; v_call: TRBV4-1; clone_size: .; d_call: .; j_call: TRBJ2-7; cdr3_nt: TGCGCCAGCAGCCAATGGGGGAGCGACGAGCAGTACTTC; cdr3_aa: CASSQWGSDEQYF
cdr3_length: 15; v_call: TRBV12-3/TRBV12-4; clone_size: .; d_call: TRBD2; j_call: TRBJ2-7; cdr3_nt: TGTGCCAGCACCCCTACTAGCGGCAATAGGAACGAGCAGTACTTC; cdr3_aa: CASTPTSGNRNEQYF
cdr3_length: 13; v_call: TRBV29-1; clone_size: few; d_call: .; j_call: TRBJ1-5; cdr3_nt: TGCAGCGTCAGGGGTGATAGCAATCAGCCCCAGCATTTT; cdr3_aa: CSVRGDSNQPQHF
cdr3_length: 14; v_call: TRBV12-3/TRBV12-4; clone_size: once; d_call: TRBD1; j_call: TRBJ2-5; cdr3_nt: TGTGCCAGCAGCCGTAGACAGGGTCAAGAGACCCAGTACTTC; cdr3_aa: CASSRRQGQETQYF
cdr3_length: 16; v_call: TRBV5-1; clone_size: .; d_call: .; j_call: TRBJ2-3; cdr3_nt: TGCGCCAGCAGCTTGGCCCCGGGCGAGAGCACAGATACGCAGTATTTT; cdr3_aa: CASSLAPGESTDTQYF
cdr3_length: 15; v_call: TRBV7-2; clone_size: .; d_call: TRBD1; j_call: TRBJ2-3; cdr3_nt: TGTGCCAGCAGCTTAAGGGGGCTAGCAAGTGATACGCAGTATTTT; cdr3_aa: CASSLRGLASDTQYF
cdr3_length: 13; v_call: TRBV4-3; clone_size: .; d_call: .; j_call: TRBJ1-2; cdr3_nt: TGCGCCAGCAGCCAAGTGCTGGCGTACGGCTACACCTTC; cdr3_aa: CASSQVLAYGYTF
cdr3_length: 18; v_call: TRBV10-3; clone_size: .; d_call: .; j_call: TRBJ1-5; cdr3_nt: TGTGCCATCAGTGAGGCTTTAACGGGGGGGGGTATCAATCAGCCCCAGCATTTT; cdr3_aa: CAISEALTGGGINQPQHF
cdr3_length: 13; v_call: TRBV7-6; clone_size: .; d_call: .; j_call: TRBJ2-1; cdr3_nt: TGTGCCAGCAGCCGACTAGGTACCGGTGAGCAGTTCTTC; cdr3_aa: CASSRLGTGEQFF
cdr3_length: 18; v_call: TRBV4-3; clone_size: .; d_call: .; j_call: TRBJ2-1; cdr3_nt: TGCGACAGCAGCCCCCGGACAGCGGCACTGGGGATTGACAATGAGCAGTTCTTC; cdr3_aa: CDSSPRTAALGIDNEQFF
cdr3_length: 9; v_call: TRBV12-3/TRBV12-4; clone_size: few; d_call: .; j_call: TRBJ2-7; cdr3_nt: TGTGCCAGGCACTACGAGCAGTACTTC; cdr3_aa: CARHYEQYF